This TCR beta chain was sequenced for a study of response to subunit inactivated influenza vaccine (dated by TCRdb to about 2018). A note on the overall study: Deep quantitative profiling of the T cell receptor repertoire was used in the study to follow responses to a trivalent subunit inactivated influenza vaccine.

The library was built by means of RT-PCR. Sequencing took place on an Illumina HiSeq 2500. TCRdb itself trimmed the public reads at Q25 with fastp, ran MiXCR and retained productive beta chains. Rows merge per CDR3 protein into single entries with the most common DNA and genes. The sample has approximately 700,000 distinct CDR3 sequences on record, approximately 14% of them singletons. The biggest ten clones account for under 14% of the sample. Paper-wide results and their limitations: The authors suggested that each seasonal influenza vaccination may recruit only a limited number of new T cells.

This clonotype was counted only a few times. Its antigen is unknown. One base away there is no much larger clone; base qualities are not given. From the germline V gene, CDR1 is LGHNA and CDR2 is YSLEER. From cysteine to phenylalanine, the CDR3 is 14 amino acids long. CDR3 DNA only is kept here, 42 bases in frame from base 1. The V and J ends are trimmed by 0 bases and 6 bases, leaving 9 bases between them. Specimen: PBMCs from blood, collected less than 13 days after vaccination. The rearrangement joined TRBV4-3 to TRBJ2-1; the D gene assignment is ambiguous. The TCR sequence derives from a man aged 50 to 59 who received an inactivated influenza vaccine. Donor details come from another sample of the same person, matched by shared clones. The CDR3 amino acid sequence is: CASSQEPSGNEQFF. The sequenced DNA is TGCGCCAGCAGCCAAGAACCATCAGGCAATGAGCAGTTCTTC.